This T cell receptor beta chain was recorded in a study of Ad26.COV2.S vaccination and SARS-CoV-2 variants. Noted treatment: 15 to 20 received Ad26.COV2.S at low or high dose, single or two shots; 5 received placebo; per-sample allocation not given. Repertoires come from day 63 after the first vaccine or placebo injection. Profiling relied on immunoSEQ multiplex PCR, and the TCRdb table lists in-frame clones only, not all of them. The repertoire has some 460,000 clones, about nine tenths of them found once; the top ten carry 1.5% to 2%. The length of the CDR3 is 17 residues. V dropped 2 bases and J dropped 0 bases, with 14 bases sitting between them. CDR1 is MNHEY and CDR2 is SMNVEV in the germline V gene (reference sequence).

Source: peripheral blood, taken in a trial of Ad26.COV2.S vaccine versus placebo. The V gene is TRBV27, the J gene TRBJ1-5; D might be TRBD1 (6 bases). The sequence came from a person aged 18-60 years who received the Ad26.COV2.S COVID-19 vaccine or a placebo. The CDR3 DNA reads TGTGCCAGCAGTTTAGTTGGGGGCCGCCTTAGCAATCAGCCCCAGCATTTT. The encoded protein is CASSLVGGRLSNQPQHF.